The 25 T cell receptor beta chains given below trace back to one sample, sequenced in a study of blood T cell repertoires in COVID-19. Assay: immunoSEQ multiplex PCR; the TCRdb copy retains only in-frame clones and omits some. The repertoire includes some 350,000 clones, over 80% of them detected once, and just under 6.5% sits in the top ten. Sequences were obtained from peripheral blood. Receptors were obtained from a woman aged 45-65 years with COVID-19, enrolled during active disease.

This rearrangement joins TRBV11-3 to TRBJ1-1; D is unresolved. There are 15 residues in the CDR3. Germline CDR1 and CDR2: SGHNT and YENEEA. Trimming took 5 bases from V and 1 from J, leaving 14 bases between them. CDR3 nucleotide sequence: TGTGCCAGCAGCAGTACTAGGGTGTCGAACACTGAAGCTTTCTTT. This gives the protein CASSSTRVSNTEAFF.

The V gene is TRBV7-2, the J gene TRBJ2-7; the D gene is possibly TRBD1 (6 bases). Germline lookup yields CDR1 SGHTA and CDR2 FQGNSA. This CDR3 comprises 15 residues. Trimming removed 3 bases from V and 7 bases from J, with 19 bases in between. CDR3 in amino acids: CASSFRDTLDLEQYF. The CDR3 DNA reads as TGTGCCAGCAGCTTCCGGGACACCCTGGATTTGGAGCAGTACTTC. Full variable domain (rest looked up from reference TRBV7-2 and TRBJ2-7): GAGVSQSPSNKVTEKGKDVELRCDPISGHTALYWYRQSLGQGLEFLIYFQGNSAPDKSGLPSDRFSAERTGGSVSTLTIQRTQQEDSAVYLCASSFRDTLDLEQYFGPGTRLTVT.

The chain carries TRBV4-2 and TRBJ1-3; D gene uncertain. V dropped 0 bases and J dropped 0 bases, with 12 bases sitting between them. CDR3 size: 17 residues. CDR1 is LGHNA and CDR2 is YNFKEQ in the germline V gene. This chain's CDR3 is CASSQDAQTPSGNTIYF. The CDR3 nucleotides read TGTGCCAGCAGCCAAGACGCCCAGACTCCCTCTGGAAACACCATATATTTT.

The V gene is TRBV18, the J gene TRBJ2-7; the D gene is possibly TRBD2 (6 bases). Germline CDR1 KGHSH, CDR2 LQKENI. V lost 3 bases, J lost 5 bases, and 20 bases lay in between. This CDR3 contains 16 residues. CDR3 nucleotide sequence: TGTGCCAGCTCACCCCCCACCGTTCGAGCGGGCGACGAGCAGTACTTC. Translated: CASSPPTVRAGDEQYF.

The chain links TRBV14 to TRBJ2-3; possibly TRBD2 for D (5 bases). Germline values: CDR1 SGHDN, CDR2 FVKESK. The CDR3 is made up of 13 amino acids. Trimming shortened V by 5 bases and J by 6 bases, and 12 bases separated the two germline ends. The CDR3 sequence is CASSWFGVDTQYF. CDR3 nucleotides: TGTGCCAGCAGCTGGTTCGGGGTGGATACGCAGTATTTT. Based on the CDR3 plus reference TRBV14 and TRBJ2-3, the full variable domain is EAGVTQFPSHSVIEKGQTVTLRCDPISGHDNLYWYRRVMGKEIKFLLHFVKESKQDESGMPNNRFLAERTGGTYSTLKVQPAELEDSGVYFCASSWFGVDTQYFGPGTRLTVL.

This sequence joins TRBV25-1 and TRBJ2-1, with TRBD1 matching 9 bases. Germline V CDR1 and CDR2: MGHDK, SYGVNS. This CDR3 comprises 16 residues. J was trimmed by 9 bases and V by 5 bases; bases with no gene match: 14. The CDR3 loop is CASSPRGQGHRGEQFF. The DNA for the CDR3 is TGTGCCAGCAGTCCCCGGGGACAGGGTCATCGGGGTGAGCAGTTCTTC.

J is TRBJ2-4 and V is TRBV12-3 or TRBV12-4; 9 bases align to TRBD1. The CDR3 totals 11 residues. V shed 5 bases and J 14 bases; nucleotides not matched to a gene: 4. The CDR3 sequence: CASSPGTGKYF. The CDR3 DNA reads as TGTGCCAGCAGTCCAGGGACAGGGAAGTACTTC.

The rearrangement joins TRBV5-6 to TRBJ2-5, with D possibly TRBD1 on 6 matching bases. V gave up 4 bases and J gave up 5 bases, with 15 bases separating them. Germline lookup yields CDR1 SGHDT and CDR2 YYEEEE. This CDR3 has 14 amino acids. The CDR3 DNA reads TGTGCCAGCAGCCCGCCAGGGGTATTGGAGACCCAGTACTTC. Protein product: CASSPPGVLETQYF. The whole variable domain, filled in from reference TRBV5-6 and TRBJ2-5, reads DAGVTQSPTHLIKTRGQQVTLRCSPKSGHDTVSWYQQALGQGPQFIFQYYEEEERQRGNFPDRFSGHQFPNYSSELNVNALLLGDSALYLCASSPPGVLETQYFGPGTRLLVL.

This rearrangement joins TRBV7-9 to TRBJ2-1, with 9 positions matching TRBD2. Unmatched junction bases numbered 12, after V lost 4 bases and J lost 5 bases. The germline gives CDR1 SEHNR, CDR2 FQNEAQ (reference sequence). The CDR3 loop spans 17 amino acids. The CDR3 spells CASSSIAGALGDNEQFF. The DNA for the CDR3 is TGTGCCAGCAGCTCGATAGCGGGAGCTCTCGGTGACAATGAGCAGTTCTTC.

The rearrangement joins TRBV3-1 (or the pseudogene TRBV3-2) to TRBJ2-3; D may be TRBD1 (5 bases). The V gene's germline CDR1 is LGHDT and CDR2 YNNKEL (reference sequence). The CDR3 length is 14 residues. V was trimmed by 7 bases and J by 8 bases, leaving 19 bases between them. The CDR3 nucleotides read TGTGCCAGCACGGGTGCAGGTGCTAGGGGTACGCAGTATTTT. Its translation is CASTGAGARGTQYF.

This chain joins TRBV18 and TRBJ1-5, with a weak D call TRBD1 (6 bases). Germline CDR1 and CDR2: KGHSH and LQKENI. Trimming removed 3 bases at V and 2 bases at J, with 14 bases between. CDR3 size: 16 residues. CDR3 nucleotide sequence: TGTGCCAGCTCACCCGCAGGGGATCGAGGCAATCAGCCCCAGCATTTT. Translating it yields CASSPAGDRGNQPQHF.

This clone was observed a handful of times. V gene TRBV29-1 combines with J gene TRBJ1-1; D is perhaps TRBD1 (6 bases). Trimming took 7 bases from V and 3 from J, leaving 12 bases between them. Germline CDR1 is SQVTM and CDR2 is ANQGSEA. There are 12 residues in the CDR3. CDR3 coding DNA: TGCAGCGCCGGAAAGGGGGACACTGAAGCTTTCTTT. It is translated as CSAGKGDTEAFF.

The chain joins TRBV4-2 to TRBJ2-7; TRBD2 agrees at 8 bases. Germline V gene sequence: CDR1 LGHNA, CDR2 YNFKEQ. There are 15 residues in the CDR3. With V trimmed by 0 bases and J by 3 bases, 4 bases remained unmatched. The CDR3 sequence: CASSQDKSGGYEQYF. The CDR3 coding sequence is TGTGCCAGCAGCCAAGATAAGAGCGGGGGCTACGAGCAGTACTTC.

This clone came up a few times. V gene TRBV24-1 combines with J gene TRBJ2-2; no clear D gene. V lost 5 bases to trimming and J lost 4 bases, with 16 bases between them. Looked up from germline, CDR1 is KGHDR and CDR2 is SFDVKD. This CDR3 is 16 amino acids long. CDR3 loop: CATSGVISTGTGELFF. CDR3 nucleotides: TGTGCCACCAGTGGGGTTATCTCCACGGGCACCGGGGAGCTGTTTTTT.

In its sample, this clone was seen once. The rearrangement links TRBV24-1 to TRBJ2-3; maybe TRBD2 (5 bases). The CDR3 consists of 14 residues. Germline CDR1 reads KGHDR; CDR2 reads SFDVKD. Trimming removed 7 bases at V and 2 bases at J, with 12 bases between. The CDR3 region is CATSRRESTDTQYF. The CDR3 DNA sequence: TGTGCCACCAGCCGCCGGGAATCCACAGATACGCAGTATTTT.

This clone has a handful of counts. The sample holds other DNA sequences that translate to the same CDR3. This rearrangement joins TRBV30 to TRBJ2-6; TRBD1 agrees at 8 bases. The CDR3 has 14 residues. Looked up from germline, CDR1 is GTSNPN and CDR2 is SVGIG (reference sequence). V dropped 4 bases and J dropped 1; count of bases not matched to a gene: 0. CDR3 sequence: CAWNRGSGANVLTF. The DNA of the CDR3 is TGTGCCTGGAACAGGGGGTCTGGGGCCAACGTCCTGACTTTC.

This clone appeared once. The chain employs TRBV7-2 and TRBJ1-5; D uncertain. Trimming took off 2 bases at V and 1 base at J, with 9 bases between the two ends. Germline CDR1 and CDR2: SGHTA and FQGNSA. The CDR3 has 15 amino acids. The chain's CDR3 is CASSLRAGSNQPQHF. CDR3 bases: TGTGCCAGCAGCTTAAGGGCGGGAAGCAATCAGCCCCAGCATTTT. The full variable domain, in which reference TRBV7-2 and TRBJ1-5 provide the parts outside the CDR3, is GAGVSQSPSNKVTEKGKDVELRCDPISGHTALYWYRQSLGQGLEFLIYFQGNSAPDKSGLPSDRFSAERTGGSVSTLTIQRTQQEDSAVYLCASSLRAGSNQPQHFGDGTRLSIL.

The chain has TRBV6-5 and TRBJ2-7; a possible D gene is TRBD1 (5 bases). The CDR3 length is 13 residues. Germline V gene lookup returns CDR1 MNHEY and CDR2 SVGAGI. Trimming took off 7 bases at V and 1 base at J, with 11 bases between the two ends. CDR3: CASTRVSSYEQYF. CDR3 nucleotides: TGTGCCAGCACCAGGGTCAGTTCCTACGAGCAGTACTTC.

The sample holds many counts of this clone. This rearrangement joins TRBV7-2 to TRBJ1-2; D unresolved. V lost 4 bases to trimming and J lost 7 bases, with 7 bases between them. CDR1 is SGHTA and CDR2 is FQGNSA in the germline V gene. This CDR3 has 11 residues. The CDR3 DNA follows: TGTGCCAGCAGCTCGCGCCCTGGCTACACCTTC. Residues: CASSSRPGYTF.

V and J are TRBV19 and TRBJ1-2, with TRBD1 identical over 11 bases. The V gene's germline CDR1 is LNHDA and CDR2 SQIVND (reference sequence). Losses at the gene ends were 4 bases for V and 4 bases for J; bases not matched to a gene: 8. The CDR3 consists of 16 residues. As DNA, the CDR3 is TGTGCCAGTAGTAGAGAAGGGACAGGGGGAGTCTATGGCTACACCTTC. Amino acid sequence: CASSREGTGGVYGYTF.

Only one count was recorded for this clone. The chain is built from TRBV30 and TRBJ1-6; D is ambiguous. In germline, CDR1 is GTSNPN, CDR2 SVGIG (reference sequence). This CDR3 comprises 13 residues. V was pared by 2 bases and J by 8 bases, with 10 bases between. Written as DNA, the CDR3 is TGTGCCTGGAGTCCGGGGATCGATTCACCCCTCCACTTT. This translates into CAWSPGIDSPLHF.

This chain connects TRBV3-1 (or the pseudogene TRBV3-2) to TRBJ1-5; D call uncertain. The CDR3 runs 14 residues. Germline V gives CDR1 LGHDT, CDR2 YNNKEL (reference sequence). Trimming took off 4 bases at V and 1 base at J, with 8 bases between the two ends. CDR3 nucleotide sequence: TGTGCCAGCAGCCTGAGACTGAGCAATCAGCCCCAGCATTTT. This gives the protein CASSLRLSNQPQHF.

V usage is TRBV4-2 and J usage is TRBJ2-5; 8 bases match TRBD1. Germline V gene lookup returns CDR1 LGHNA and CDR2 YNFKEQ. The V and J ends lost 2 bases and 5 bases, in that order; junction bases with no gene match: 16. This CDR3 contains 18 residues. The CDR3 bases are TGTGCCAGCAGCCAATCCAGACAGGGGATGGGGTATTCGGAGACCCAGTACTTC. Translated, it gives CASSQSRQGMGYSETQYF.

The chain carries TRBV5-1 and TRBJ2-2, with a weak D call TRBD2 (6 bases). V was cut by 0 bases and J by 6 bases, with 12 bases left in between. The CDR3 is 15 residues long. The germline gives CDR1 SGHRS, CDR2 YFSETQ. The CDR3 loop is CASSLATSSAGELFF. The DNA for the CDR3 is TGCGCCAGCAGCTTGGCTACTAGCTCCGCCGGGGAGCTGTTTTTT.

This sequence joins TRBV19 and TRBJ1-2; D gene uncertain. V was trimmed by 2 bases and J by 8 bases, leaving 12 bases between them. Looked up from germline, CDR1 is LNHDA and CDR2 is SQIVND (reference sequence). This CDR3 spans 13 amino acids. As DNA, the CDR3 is TGTGCCAGTAGTATACGACCCGCCGGGGGCTACACCTTC. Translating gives CASSIRPAGGYTF. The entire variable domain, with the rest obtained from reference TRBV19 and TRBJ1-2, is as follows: DGGITQSPKYLFRKEGQNVTLSCEQNLNHDAMYWYRQDPGQGLRLIYYSQIVNDFQKGDIAEGYSVSREKKESFPLTVTSAQKNPTAFYLCASSIRPAGGYTFGSGTRLTVV.